This T cell receptor beta chain originates from a study of regulatory T cells in long-lasting Graves disease. Germline V lookup: CDR1 WSHSY, CDR2 SAAADI. V was clipped by 6 bases and J by 6 bases, with 15 bases between them. This CDR3 comprises 13 residues. Time point: newly diagnosed GD, antithyroid drugs for less than 3 months. After RNA was extracted from PBMCs, the TCR library was made from it. This clonotype was seen many times. Arm-PCR of CDR3 regions and iRepertoire HTBI primers were the basis on which TCR beta libraries were built. TCRdb recomputed calls from the multiplex PCR reads with MiXCR, one row per CDR3 protein. This sample carries 350,000 to 450,000 distinct CDR3 sequences, approximately 12% of them seen once, and the ten largest clones take 18%. This same sample was also part of a study on T cells in Graves' hyperthyroidism and ophthalmopathy. That report notes: Diagnosing involved the use of clinical symptoms, serum thyroxine and TRAb, thyroid ultrasound and orbital computed tomography.

The source was peripheral blood mononuclear cells (PBMCs), collected at new diagnosis, from a patient treated with antithyroid drugs. This TCR was recovered from a woman younger than 35 with Graves disease. The V call is TRBV10-2, the J call TRBJ2-7, with D perhaps matching TRBD2 (6 bases). This CDR3 reads CASRELARTEQYF. The DNA for the CDR3 is TGCGCCAGCAGGGAACTAGCCCGAACCGAGCAGTACTTC.